The 19 T cell receptor beta chains listed next were all sequenced from one sample in a study of cytomegalovirus exposure and HLA in healthy donors. 60 Vbeta and 13 Jbeta primers were used in PCR. Here immunoSEQ multiplex PCR was the method, and the copy in TCRdb shows in-frame clones only, minus some. The sample consists of 100,000 to 150,000 clones, roughly 86% of them appearing once. The sample taken for sequencing was PBMCs. Receptors were obtained from a man aged 18 to 30 in good health and CMV-seronegative.

J is TRBJ2-5 and V is TRBV10-1, with 7 bases lining up with TRBD1. Germline CDR1 is WNHNN and CDR2 is SYGVQD (reference sequence). Trimming removed 6 bases from V and 0 bases from J; junction bases left unmatched: 7. This CDR3 region has 15 residues. The CDR3 nucleotides are TGCGCCAGCAGAGGGGGCTCATTGTACCAAGAGACCCAGTACTTC. This encodes CASRGGSLYQETQYF.

The chain is built from TRBV13 and TRBJ1-1; 9 bases align to TRBD1. The CDR3 runs to 14 residues. The germline V gene has CDR1 PRHDT and CDR2 FYEKMQ (reference sequence). The V gene end was trimmed by 4 bases and the J gene end by 8 bases; junction bases not matched to a gene: 8. The CDR3 region is CASSWGQGSYEAFF. Written as DNA, the CDR3 is TGTGCCAGCAGCTGGGGACAGGGATCCTACGAAGCTTTCTTT.

The chain carries TRBV9 and TRBJ2-3; 10 nucleotides agree with TRBD2. The J segment lost 1 base and the V segment lost 1 base, leaving 15 bases of the junction unmatched. Germline V gene data show CDR1 as SGDLS and CDR2 as YYNGEE. The CDR3 runs to 20 residues. CDR3 sequence reads: CASSVTPWGLAGVCTDTQYF. In DNA form, the CDR3 reads TGTGCCAGCAGCGTAACCCCCTGGGGGCTAGCGGGGGTTTGCACAGATACGCAGTATTTT.

The CDR3 DNA reads TGTGCCAGCAGTGAAAATCAACTTGGGCGGAGGAACGAGCAGTACTTC. It codes for CASSENQLGRRNEQYF. The V call is TRBV2, the J call TRBJ2-7; D is possibly TRBD2 (5 bases). V was cut by 2 bases and J by 5 bases, with 19 bases left in between. The CDR3 consists of 16 residues. Germline V CDR1 and CDR2: SNHLY, FYNNEI.

This clone was counted between two and nine times. The chain links TRBV6-5 to TRBJ1-6; D is undetermined. CDR1 is MNHEY, CDR2 SVGAGI, per germline. The CDR3 totals 14 residues. The germline V and J ends were trimmed by 2 bases and 10 bases, with 12 bases remaining between them. CDR3 nucleotides: TGTGCCAGCAGTTACGTGGGGAGTAGATCACCCCTCCACTTT. Translating gives CASSYVGSRSPLHF.

This clone occurred a few times. This sequence joins TRBV14 and TRBJ1-6; possibly TRBD1 for D (6 bases). The ends were cut back, 1 base at V and 10 bases at J, with 11 bases in the middle. CDR3 length equals 14 residues. The germline CDR1 and CDR2 sequences are SGHDN and FVKESK. The CDR3 DNA reads TGTGCCAGCAGCCAAGCGGGGGGCTACTCACCCCTCCACTTT. It encodes CASSQAGGYSPLHF.

The chain is built from TRBV6-1 and TRBJ1-1, with 7 bases aligning to TRBD1. The V and J ends lost 5 bases and 3 bases, in that order; junction bases with no gene match: 3. The CDR3 contains 13 residues. CDR1 is MNHNS, CDR2 SASEGT, per germline. The CDR3 is CASSNRGDTEAFF. The CDR3 nucleotides are TGTGCCAGCAGTAACAGGGGAGACACTGAAGCTTTCTTT.

The V call is TRBV5-4, the J call TRBJ2-3; TRBD2 might be the D (5 bases). Germline values: CDR1 SGHNT, CDR2 YYREEE (reference sequence). This CDR3 region has 14 residues. V was trimmed by 4 bases and J by 0 bases, leaving 9 bases between them. The CDR3 DNA sequence: TGTGCCAGCAGCATGGACTTGAGCACAGATACGCAGTATTTT. It translates to CASSMDLSTDTQYF. Complete variable domain (other parts from reference TRBV5-4 and TRBJ2-3): ETGVTQSPTHLIKTRGQQVTLRCSSQSGHNTVSWYQQALGQGPQFIFQYYREEENGRGNFPPRFSGLQFPNYSSELNVNALELDDSALYLCASSMDLSTDTQYFGPGTRLTVL.

This clone was observed a single time. Other nucleotide sequences from this sample produce the same CDR3. The chain employs TRBV7-9 and TRBJ2-3, with 8 bases lining up with TRBD1. With 0 bases clipped from V and 2 bases from J, the junction kept 7 bases outside the gene matches. Germline-derived CDR1 and CDR2 are SEHNR and FQNEAQ (reference sequence). This CDR3 is 17 amino acids long. The CDR3 sequence: CASSLASGTGLTDTQYF. The CDR3 nucleotides are TGTGCCAGCAGCTTAGCTTCCGGGACAGGCCTCACAGATACGCAGTATTTT.

The rearrangement joins TRBV27 to TRBJ1-2; D is undetermined. This CDR3 region has 16 residues. Trimming took 6 bases from V and 3 from J, leaving 20 bases between them. Germline V gene sequence: CDR1 MNHEY, CDR2 SMNVEV (reference sequence). CDR3 amino acids: CASRPDLVTGYYGYTF. As DNA, the CDR3 is TGTGCCAGCAGGCCGGATCTGGTGACTGGGTACTATGGCTACACCTTC.

The chain links TRBV5-1 to TRBJ1-1; D is possibly TRBD1 (5 bases). The V and J ends lost 1 base and 4 bases respectively, with 11 bases between them. This CDR3 region has 14 residues. Germline CDR1 SGHRS, CDR2 YFSETQ. CDR3 protein: CASSLKGEVTEAFF. CDR3 DNA sequence: TGCGCCAGCAGCTTGAAAGGGGAAGTCACTGAAGCTTTCTTT.

V usage is TRBV19 and J usage is TRBJ2-7; D may be TRBD1 (6 bases). The CDR3 has 14 amino acids. CDR1 is LNHDA and CDR2 is SQIVND in the germline V gene (reference sequence). V lost 5 bases, J lost 6 bases, and 17 bases lay in between. The DNA for the CDR3 is TGTGCCAGTAGTTCACAGGGTGGGCTGTCCGAGCAGTACTTC. This codes for CASSSQGGLSEQYF. Filled out from reference TRBV19 and TRBJ2-7, the complete variable domain reads DGGITQSPKYLFRKEGQNVTLSCEQNLNHDAMYWYRQDPGQGLRLIYYSQIVNDFQKGDIAEGYSVSREKKESFPLTVTSAQKNPTAFYLCASSSQGGLSEQYFGPGTRLTVT.

The chain joins TRBV9 to TRBJ2-5, with D perhaps matching TRBD2 (5 bases). The CDR3 is 14 residues long. CDR1 and CDR2 (germline): SGDLS, YYNGEE. Trimming pared 0 bases from V and 5 bases from J, leaving 11 bases between. In DNA form, the CDR3 reads TGTGCCAGCAGCGTAGCCGGGGATCTCGAGACCCAGTACTTC. Amino acid sequence: CASSVAGDLETQYF. The variable domain in full, completed from reference TRBV9 and TRBJ2-5, reads DSGVTQTPKHLITATGQRVTLRCSPRSGDLSVYWYQQSLDQGLQFLIQYYNGEERAKGNILERFSAQQFPDLHSELNLSSLELGDSALYFCASSVAGDLETQYFGPGTRLLVL.

The gene calls are TRBV27 and TRBJ1-4; possibly TRBD1 for D (6 bases). V lost 5 bases and J lost 5, with 18 bases in between. The CDR3 is 16 amino acids. Per the germline V gene, CDR1 is MNHEY and CDR2 is SMNVEV (reference sequence). CDR3 nucleotide sequence: TGTGCCAGCAGTCCGACTATCCTGGACAGAAATGAAAAACTGTTTTTT. It is translated as CASSPTILDRNEKLFF.

This chain links TRBV6-5 with TRBJ1-2, with D possibly being TRBD1 (6 bases). The germline V gene has CDR1 MNHEY and CDR2 SVGAGI. This CDR3 has 13 residues. V lost 6 bases, J lost 4 bases, and 12 bases lay in between. The CDR3 here is CASSLDRSYGYTF. CDR3 nucleotides: TGTGCCAGCAGCCTCGACAGGAGCTATGGCTACACCTTC.

The chain carries TRBV2 and TRBJ2-5; D unresolved. The germline V gene encodes CDR1 SNHLY and CDR2 FYNNEI. The germline V and J ends were trimmed by 8 bases and 5 bases, with 9 bases remaining between them. The CDR3 consists of 11 residues. DNA for the CDR3: TGTGCCAGCGCGCTCCCGGAGACCCAGTACTTC. As protein: CASALPETQYF. Together with reference TRBV2 and TRBJ2-5, the CDR3 gives the full variable domain: EPEVTQTPSHQVTQMGQEVILRCVPISNHLYFYWYRQILGQKVEFLVSFYNNEISEKSEIFDDQFSVERPDGSNFTLKIRSTKLEDSAMYFCASALPETQYFGPGTRLLVL.

The gene calls are TRBV5-1 and TRBJ2-3; TRBD2 aligns across 12 bases. J was trimmed by 6 bases and V by 4 bases; bases with no gene match: 9. The CDR3 is 16 amino acids. Germline V gene lookup returns CDR1 SGHRS and CDR2 YFSETQ. Here the CDR3 reads CASSASSGGATDTQYF. In DNA, the CDR3 is TGCGCCAGCAGCGCATCTAGCGGGGGGGCGACCGATACGCAGTATTTT.

The rearrangement links TRBV9 to TRBJ2-7; possibly TRBD2 for D (5 bases). This CDR3 comprises 14 residues. V dropped 4 bases and J dropped 2 bases, with 13 bases sitting between them. Germline V gene data show CDR1 as SGDLS and CDR2 as YYNGEE. The CDR3: CASSPESGPYEQYF. The DNA of the CDR3 is TGTGCCAGCAGCCCCGAAAGCGGTCCCTACGAGCAGTACTTC.

This chain uses TRBV7-9 with TRBJ1-1; D perhaps matches TRBD1 (5 bases). V was shortened by 3 bases and J by 1 base, with 9 bases between the two germline ends. Per germline, CDR1 SEHNR and CDR2 FQNEAQ (reference sequence). This CDR3 has 14 amino acids. The CDR3 DNA reads TGTGCCAGCAGCTTCGGGGGAGGGAACACTGAAGCTTTCTTT. Translating it yields CASSFGGGNTEAFF.